This T cell receptor (beta chain) originates from a study of Ad26.COV2.S vaccination and SARS-CoV-2 variants. Background on the study: Each vaccinee took Ad26.COV2.S intramuscularly, once or twice 56 days apart. Study-wide findings and caveats: The study found similar non-spike TCR breadth in vaccine and placebo recipients. Vaccinated individuals (as opposed to placebo recipients) had higher spike-specific TCR breadth.

With respect to this clone: Antigen specificity is unknown.

V was cut by 0 bases and J by 4 bases, with 9 bases left in between. The length of the CDR3 is 15 residues. Germline V CDR1 and CDR2: SNHLY, FYNNEI. Treatment: roughly 20 received Ad26.COV2.S at low or high dose, single or two shots; five or six received placebo; per-sample allocation not given. Samples came from day 63 after the first vaccine or placebo injection. Using immunoSEQ multiplex PCR, the repertoire was profiled, and TCRdb retains in-frame clones only, with some absent. This sample has about 350,000 clones, with around 89% found just once. This material consisted of peripheral blood, taken in a trial of Ad26.COV2.S vaccine versus placebo. The rearrangement links TRBV2 to TRBJ2-2, with D perhaps TRBD2 (6 bases). This clonotype originated in a person aged 18 to 59 who received the Ad26.COV2.S COVID-19 vaccine or a placebo. The CDR3 region has the DNA TGTGCCAGCAGTGAAGCGCGGGACTTCACCGGGGAGCTGTTTTTT. Residues: CASSEARDFTGELFF.